Listed here is a single T cell receptor beta chain. This sample was taken from a study of T cell changes during pregnancy in multiple sclerosis. Looked up from germline, CDR1 is SNHLY and CDR2 is FYNNEI. This CDR3 has 17 amino acids. V was trimmed by 2 bases and J by 0 bases, leaving 14 bases between them. This table comes from immunoSEQ multiplex PCR, and its TCRdb copy is limited to in-frame clones, with some not included. The sample lists about 110,000 clones; about 90% were seen once. The sequence was collected from a female donor with multiple sclerosis, enrolled in a pregnancy study. The specimen was peripheral blood, collected before pregnancy. The chain employs TRBV2 and TRBJ1-5; D may be TRBD1 (5 bases). The CDR3 spells CASSEWGEDYSNQPQHF. CDR3 in DNA: TGTGCCAGCAGTGAATGGGGGGAGGATTATAGCAATCAGCCCCAGCATTTT.